One sample yielded the 16 T cell receptor beta chains listed below, sequenced in a study of T cells in Graves' hyperthyroidism and ophthalmopathy. The CDR3 regions of TCR beta were amplified from RNA transcripts. Researchers ran a first-round RT-PCR on the TCR CDR3 using the HTBI primer set. Via MiXCR, TCRdb re-called the multiplex PCR reads, giving one row per CDR3 protein. The table lists roughly 400,000 distinct CDR3 sequences, over 12% of them singletons. Sequencing was done on a sample of blood. The receptor source for this set is a man between 45 and 60 years old with Graves' ophthalmopathy.

This clonotype has a count of ten or more. The V gene is TRBV28, the J gene TRBJ2-3; D may match TRBD1 or TRBD2 (5 bases each). The CDR3 sequence is 13 residues long. Germline CDR1 reads MDHEN; CDR2 reads SYDVKM. Trimming stripped 2 bases from V and 4 bases from J, with 7 bases between. In nucleotides, the CDR3 is TGTGCCAGCAGTTTAGGGACCCCAGATACGCAGTATTTT. Protein product: CASSLGTPDTQYF. Filled out from reference TRBV28 and TRBJ2-3, the complete variable domain reads DVKVTQSSRYLVKRTGEKVFLECVQDMDHENMFWYRQDPGLGLRLIYFSYDVKMKEKGDIPEGYSVSREKKERFSLILESASTNQTSMYLCASSLGTPDTQYFGPGTRLTVL.

The gene calls are TRBV28 and TRBJ2-7; 7 nucleotides agree with TRBD1. The germline CDR1 and CDR2 sequences are MDHEN and SYDVKM. The CDR3 runs to 14 residues. Trimming cost V 2 bases and J 3 bases; bases outside gene matches: 4. CDR3 DNA: TGTGCCAGCAGTTTAAAAGGGGGCAGCTACGAGCAGTACTTC. This translates into CASSLKGGSYEQYF.

The chain is built from TRBV2 and TRBJ2-1, with a weak D call TRBD2 (6 bases). This CDR3 contains 14 residues. Germline V CDR1 and CDR2: SNHLY, FYNNEI. V was clipped by 4 bases and J by 0 bases, with 7 bases between them. CDR3 sequence reads: CASSVEGSYNEQFF. The CDR3, as DNA: TGTGCCAGCAGTGTGGAGGGCTCCTACAATGAGCAGTTCTTC. Using reference TRBV2 and TRBJ2-1 for the parts outside the CDR3, the full variable domain is EPEVTQTPSHQVTQMGQEVILRCVPISNHLYFYWYRQILGQKVEFLVSFYNNEISEKSEIFDDQFSVERPDGSNFTLKIRSTKLEDSAMYFCASSVEGSYNEQFFGPGTRLTVL.

This clonotype was counted ten times or more. The J gene is TRBJ2-2, the V gene TRBV3-1, with D perhaps matching TRBD1 (7 bases). Germline V gives CDR1 LGHDT, CDR2 YNNKEL (reference sequence). The CDR3 has 13 residues. The V gene lost 4 bases and the J gene lost 6 bases, with 9 bases spanning the gap. CDR3 DNA: TGTGCCAGCAGCCTCAGGGGGGCCGGGGAGCTGTTTTTT. Its translation: CASSLRGAGELFF.

This clonotype appeared many times. This sequence joins TRBV12-3 or TRBV12-4 and TRBJ2-7; weak D call: TRBD2 (5 bases). The CDR3 loop spans 12 amino acids. Deletions cut 3 bases from V and 3 bases from J, with 6 bases between. CDR3 coding DNA: TGTGCCAGCAGTTTCGGGAACTACGAGCAGTACTTC. Its protein is CASSFGNYEQYF.

The table lists this clonotype with many counts. The chain carries TRBV5-4 and TRBJ2-2; 8 bases are a match to TRBD1. V was clipped by 4 bases and J by 3 bases; unmatched bases: 5. This CDR3 is 15 amino acids long. The V gene's germline CDR1 is SGHNT and CDR2 YYREEE (reference sequence). The chain's CDR3 is CASSGKDRDTGELFF. CDR3 DNA: TGTGCCAGCAGCGGAAAGGACAGGGACACCGGGGAGCTGTTTTTT.

This clonotype was recorded a few times. The J gene is TRBJ1-1, the V gene TRBV12-3 or TRBV12-4; possible D gene TRBD1, 5 bases. There are 14 residues in the CDR3. The germline V and J ends were trimmed by 3 bases and 5 bases, with 13 bases remaining between them. The CDR3 spells CASSFSSGATEAFF. CDR3 nucleotides: TGTGCCAGCAGTTTTAGCTCTGGGGCAACTGAAGCTTTCTTT.

Concerning this clonotype: The conserved final phenylalanine or tryptophan is absent from the CDR3, which likely points to a read error. The DNA is omitted, as the CDR3 cannot be located on it reliably, and the CDR3 follows TCRdb's listing. The CDR3 loop reads CASRDRRDNGPDL. This sequence joins TRBV11-1 and TRBJ2-6. Termini included, the CDR3 measures 13 amino acids. Germline V lookup: CDR1 SGHAT, CDR2 FQDESV (reference sequence).

This clonotype was observed a handful of times. V usage is TRBV5-1 and J usage is TRBJ1-5; no clear D gene. The CDR3 spans 14 residues. With 0 bases removed from V and 3 bases from J, the gap between germline ends came to 7 bases. Germline V lookup: CDR1 SGHRS, CDR2 YFSETQ. CDR3 coding DNA: TGCGCCAGCAGCTTGGATAGTCCCAATCAGCCCCAGCATTTT. The encoded protein is CASSLDSPNQPQHF.

J is TRBJ1-2 and V is TRBV29-1; TRBD1 matches at 12 bases. J gave up 7 bases and V 6 bases, and 9 bases lay outside the gene matches. This CDR3 has 14 residues. Germline assignment: CDR1 SQVTM and CDR2 ANQGSEA. The CDR3 protein is CSVEKGQGAGGYTF. CDR3 DNA: TGCAGCGTCGAAAAGGGACAGGGGGCTGGTGGCTACACCTTC.

V is TRBV29-1 and J is TRBJ2-7; D gene unclear. Trimming cost V 3 bases and J 7 bases, with 10 bases left between them. CDR3 size: 11 residues. Germline V gene data show CDR1 as SQVTM and CDR2 as ANQGSEA. This CDR3 reads CSVDTSSEQYF. The CDR3 DNA is TGCAGCGTTGATACCAGCTCGGAGCAGTACTTC.

The chain is built from TRBV19 and TRBJ2-1; perhaps TRBD1 as D (6 bases). The length of the CDR3 is 21 residues. V dropped 3 bases and J dropped 2 bases, with 29 bases sitting between them. Germline V gives CDR1 LNHDA, CDR2 SQIVND (reference sequence). The CDR3 DNA sequence: TGTGCCAGTAGTATCGTGATTGTTGAGGGGATGATTGGACAGACCTACAATGAGCAGTTCTTC. Its protein is CASSIVIVEGMIGQTYNEQFF.

The chain joins TRBV6-1 to TRBJ1-5; D unclear. The ends were cut back, 3 bases at V and 2 bases at J, with 8 bases in the middle. Germline assignment: CDR1 MNHNS and CDR2 SASEGT. The CDR3 contains 14 residues. In DNA form, the CDR3 reads TGTGCCAGCAGTGACGCATACGGCAATCAGCCCCAGCATTTT. Its protein product is CASSDAYGNQPQHF.

Regarding this clonotype: At one of its ends the junction is not consistent with the germline gene, which may arise from a read error. This sequence joins TRBV7-9 and TRBJ2-1, with 8 positions matching TRBD1. This CDR3 has 15 residues. The germline gives CDR1 SEHNR, CDR2 FQNEAQ (reference sequence). CDR3 region: CVSSVTTGGYNEQFF. CDR3 coding DNA: TGTGTCAGCAGCGTAACTACAGGGGGGTACAATGAGCAGTTCTTC. The entire variable domain, with the rest obtained from reference TRBV7-9 and TRBJ2-1, is as follows: DTGVSQNPRHKITKRGQNVTFRCDPISEHNRLYWYRQTLGQGPEFLTYFQNEAQLEKSRLLSDRFSAERPKGSFSTLEIQRTEQGDSAMYLCVSSVTTGGYNEQFFGPGTRLTVL.

The sample holds a few counts of this clonotype. The chain joins TRBV20-1 to TRBJ2-7, with TRBD2 matching 8 bases. Germline V CDR1 and CDR2: DFQATT, SNEGSKA (reference sequence). This CDR3 is built from 14 residues. J gave up 4 bases and V 6 bases, and 11 bases lay outside the gene matches. Here the CDR3 reads CSARLSGRSYEQYF. In nucleotides, the CDR3 is TGCAGTGCCCGCCTGAGCGGGAGATCTTACGAGCAGTACTTC.

This clonotype was counted at least ten times. The V call is TRBV12-3 or TRBV12-4, the J call TRBJ1-4; 8 bases line up with TRBD1. V lost 6 bases and J lost 8; bases outside the gene matches: 5. The CDR3 runs 13 residues. DNA of the CDR3: TGTGCCAGCAGGAGACAGGGGATAGAAAAACTGTTTTTT. This gives the protein CASRRQGIEKLFF.